The T cell receptor beta chain described here comes from a study of blood T cell dynamics during melanoma immunotherapy. At the level of the study: First-line therapy was either pembrolizumab or nivolumab with ipilimumab for metastatic melanoma.

Specified time point: week 3, after first cycle of checkpoint inhibitor. The CDR3 contains 16 residues. V lost 6 bases and J 4 bases, leaving 20 bases between the germline ends. Germline V gene data show CDR1 as SGHVS and CDR2 as FQNEAQ. Each bulk PBMC sample had about 330 ng DNA loaded. Repertoires were generated with immunoSEQ multiplex PCR, while TCRdb's copy carries only in-frame clones and drops some. The data show 15,000 or so clones, around nine tenths seen once. V gene TRBV7-8 combines with J gene TRBJ2-3; weak D call: TRBD2 (7 bases). Source: blood, taken from a patient treated with checkpoint blockade. The source is a human donor with melanoma. CDR3: CASRDYGGAVADTQYF. For the CDR3, the DNA is TGTGCCAGCAGGGACTATGGGGGGGCTGTGGCAGATACGCAGTATTTT.